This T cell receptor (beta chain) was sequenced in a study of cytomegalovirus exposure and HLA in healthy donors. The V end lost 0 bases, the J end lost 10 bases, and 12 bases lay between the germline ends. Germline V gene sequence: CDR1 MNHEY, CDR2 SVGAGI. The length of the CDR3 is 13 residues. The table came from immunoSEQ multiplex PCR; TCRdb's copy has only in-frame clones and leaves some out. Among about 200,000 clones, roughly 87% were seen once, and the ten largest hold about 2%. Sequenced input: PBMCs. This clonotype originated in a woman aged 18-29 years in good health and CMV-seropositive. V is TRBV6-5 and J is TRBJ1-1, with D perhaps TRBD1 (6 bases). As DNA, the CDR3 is TGTGCCAGCAGTTACTCGAGAGGGGGTATAGCTTTCTTT. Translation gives CASSYSRGGIAFF.